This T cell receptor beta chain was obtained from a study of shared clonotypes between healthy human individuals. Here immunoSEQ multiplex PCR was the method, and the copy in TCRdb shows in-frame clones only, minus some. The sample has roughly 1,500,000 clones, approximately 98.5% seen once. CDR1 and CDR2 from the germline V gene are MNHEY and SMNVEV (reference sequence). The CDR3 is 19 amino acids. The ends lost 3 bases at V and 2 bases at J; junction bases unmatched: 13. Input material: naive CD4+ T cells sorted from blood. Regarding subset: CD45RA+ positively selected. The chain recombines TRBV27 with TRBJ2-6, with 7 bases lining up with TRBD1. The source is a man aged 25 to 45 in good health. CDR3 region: CASSFIRLTGSPGANVLTF. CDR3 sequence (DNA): TGTGCCAGCAGTTTTATAAGATTGACAGGGAGTCCTGGGGCCAACGTCCTGACTTTC.